The present T cell receptor (beta chain) was sequenced within a study of monozygotic twins with inflammatory bowel disease. Overall study results and limits: Data gave no support to a single strong signal or clonotype associated with IBD.

UMIs bearing a 6-nucleotide sample barcode were added through template switching. Reprocessing the 5' RACE reads, TCRdb reports a single entry for every CDR3 protein and omits DNA. In all, the sample yields some 450,000 distinct CDR3 sequences. A remark on this clonotype: Its antigen is not known.

This CDR3 has 15 residues. Looked up from germline, CDR1 is MGHRA and CDR2 is YSYEKL. The sequenced material came from blood. This clonotype was sampled from a human donor with ulcerative colitis or Crohn's disease, or a healthy co-twin of an affected twin (not recorded which). The gene calls are TRBV4-1 and TRBJ2-7; TCRdb's assignment of TRBD1 cannot be checked, as there is no DNA. The CDR3 sequence: CASSQDRGGSYEQYF.